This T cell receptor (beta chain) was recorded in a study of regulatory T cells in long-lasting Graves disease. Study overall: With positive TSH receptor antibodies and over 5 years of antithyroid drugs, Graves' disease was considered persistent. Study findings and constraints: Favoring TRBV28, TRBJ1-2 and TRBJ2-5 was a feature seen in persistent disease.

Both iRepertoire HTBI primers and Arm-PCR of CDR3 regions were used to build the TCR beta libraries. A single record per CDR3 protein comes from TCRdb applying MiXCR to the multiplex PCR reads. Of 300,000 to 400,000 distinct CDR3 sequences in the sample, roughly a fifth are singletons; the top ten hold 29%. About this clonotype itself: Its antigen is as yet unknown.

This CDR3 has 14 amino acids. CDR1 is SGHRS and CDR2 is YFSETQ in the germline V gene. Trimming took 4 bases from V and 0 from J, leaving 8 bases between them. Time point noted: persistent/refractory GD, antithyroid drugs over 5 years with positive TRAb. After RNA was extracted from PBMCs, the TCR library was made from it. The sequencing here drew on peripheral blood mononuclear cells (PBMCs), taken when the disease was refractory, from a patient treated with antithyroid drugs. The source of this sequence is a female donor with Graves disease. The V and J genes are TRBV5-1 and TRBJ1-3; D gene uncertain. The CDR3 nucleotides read TGCGCCAGCAGCGGGAGGAGCTCTGGAAACACCATATATTTT. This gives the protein CASSGRSSGNTIYF. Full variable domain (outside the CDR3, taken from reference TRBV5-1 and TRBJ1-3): KAGVTQTPRYLIKTRGQQVTLSCSPISGHRSVSWYQQTPGQGLQFLFEYFSETQRNKGNFPGRFSGRQFSNSRSEMNVSTLELGDSALYLCASSGRSSGNTIYFGEGSWLTVV.